This T cell receptor (beta chain) was documented in a study of blood T cell repertoires in COVID-19. Assay used: immunoSEQ multiplex PCR; TCRdb lists only in-frame clones, some missing. The table has roughly 80,000 clones, over 75% seen once. The sequenced sample consisted of peripheral blood. The TCR was taken from a human donor in a cohort sampled during active COVID-19.

The DNA of the CDR3 is TGTGCCACCAGTGAAGCGGGGGGCCGTGGCTACACCTTC. As protein: CATSEAGGRGYTF. This sequence joins TRBV24-1 and TRBJ1-2, with D perhaps matching TRBD1 (6 bases). The V end was cut by 4 bases, the J end by 7 bases, with 12 bases between. This CDR3 region has 13 residues. Germline CDR1 is KGHDR and CDR2 is SFDVKD.